The clone carrying this TCR beta chain appeared a few times. The target antigen is unknown. The data belong to a study of T-cell reconstitution after alpha-beta-depleted transplantation in children. Study-wide results and limits: T-cell numbers and diversity one year post-transplant derived largely from freshly generated T cells. Where some patients showed high TCRbeta diversity at day 60, it came from recipient T cells and thymic progenitors that had survived.

The length of the CDR3 is 15 residues. With V trimmed by 6 bases and J by 2 bases, 10 bases remained unmatched. Germline V gives CDR1 ENHRY, CDR2 SYGVKD. As it was prepared, the TCRbeta library received unique molecular identifiers. TCRdb reanalysed the PCR reads using MiXCR and keeps one entry per CDR3 protein. The sample consists of 55,000 to 70,000 distinct CDR3 sequences, roughly 11% of them appearing once. The sequenced sample was PBMCs, obtained before TCRalphabeta/CD19-depleted stem cell transplant. The receptor comes from a boy aged 5-17 years with acute myeloid leukemia, due to receive a stem cell transplant. The chain recombines TRBV10-3 with TRBJ2-7; 7 bases are a match to TRBD1. The CDR3, as DNA: TGTGCCATCAGCTCTGTCCGGGACAGCGCCTACGAGCAGTACTTC. This codes for CAISSVRDSAYEQYF.